This TCR beta chain was sequenced during a study of blood T cells in healthy people across ages. Study overall: Per every two T cells, about one barcoded beta molecule was captured by template switching. Study findings and constraints: Naive CD4+ cell counts and diversity both ran higher in long-lived than in aged donors.

Combining a sample-barcoded 5' primer with a J-beta primer mix, a second PCR ran for about 7 to 11 cycles. In TCRdb, the 5' RACE reads were re-called with MiXCR into one record per CDR3 protein. The repertoire consists of about 1,400,000 distinct CDR3 sequences, with 55% to 75% occurring once and the leading ten covering more than 6%. The CDR3 is made up of 14 amino acids. In germline, CDR1 is SGHTA, CDR2 FQGNSA. Trimming removed 1 base from V and 4 bases from J, with 10 bases in between. Turning to this clonotype: Its antigen is unknown.

The V and J genes are TRBV7-2 and TRBJ2-5; D not certain. The TCR originated in a man aged 18 to 30 in good health. The sequenced sample consisted of blood. The DNA of the CDR3 is TGTGCCAGCAGCTTAGTGGGGTTAGCAGAGACCCAGTACTTC. Protein sequence: CASSLVGLAETQYF.